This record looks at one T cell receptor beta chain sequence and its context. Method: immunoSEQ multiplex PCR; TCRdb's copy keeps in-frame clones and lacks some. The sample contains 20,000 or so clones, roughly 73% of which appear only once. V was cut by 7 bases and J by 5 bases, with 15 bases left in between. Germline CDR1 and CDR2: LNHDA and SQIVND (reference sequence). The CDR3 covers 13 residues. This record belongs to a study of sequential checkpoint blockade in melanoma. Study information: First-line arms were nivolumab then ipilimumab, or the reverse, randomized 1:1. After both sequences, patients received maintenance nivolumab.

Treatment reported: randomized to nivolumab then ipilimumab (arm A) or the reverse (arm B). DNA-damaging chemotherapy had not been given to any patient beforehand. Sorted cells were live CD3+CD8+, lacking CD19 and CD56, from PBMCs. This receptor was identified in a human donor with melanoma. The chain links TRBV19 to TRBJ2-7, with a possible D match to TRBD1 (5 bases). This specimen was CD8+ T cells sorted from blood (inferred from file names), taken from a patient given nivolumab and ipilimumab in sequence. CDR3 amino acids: CASTSSQGHEQYF. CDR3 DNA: TGTGCCAGTACCTCCTCGCAGGGTCACGAGCAGTACTTC.